This TCR beta chain was documented in a study of blood T cell repertoires in COVID-19. Data came from immunoSEQ multiplex PCR; TCRdb stores just in-frame clones and leaves some out. The data show under 300,000 clones, under 95% seen once. Per the germline V gene, CDR1 is SQVTM and CDR2 is ANQGSEA. V lost 5 bases, J lost 2 bases, and 18 bases lay in between. The CDR3 loop spans 15 amino acids. This clonotype originated in a woman younger than 35 who had recovered from COVID-19. The chain employs TRBV29-1 and TRBJ2-5, with a weak D call TRBD2 (7 bases). The sequencing sample was made of PBMCs or T cells enriched from blood (not recorded which). The CDR3 DNA is TGCAGCGTTTATCGCGCGGGGGCCAATCAAGAGACCCAGTACTTC. Translating gives CSVYRAGANQETQYF.